The clone carrying this TCR beta chain came up many times. The antigen is unknown. RNA transcripts provided the template for amplifying TCR beta CDR3 regions. The authors performed first-round RT-PCR with HTBI primers and then a second-round multiplex PCR. TCRdb re-derived calls from the multiplex PCR reads in MiXCR, one entry per CDR3 protein. Counted here are about 620,000 distinct CDR3 sequences, about 20% occurring once; the ten biggest clones make up roughly 7.4%. Trimming shortened V by 0 bases and J by 1 base, and 6 bases separated the two germline ends. This CDR3 has 14 amino acids. Germline V gene lookup returns CDR1 LNHNV and CDR2 YYDKDF (reference sequence). The sample belongs to a study of Graves' ophthalmopathy and Graves' hyperthyroidism. Study details: Ahead of any treatment, peripheral blood was obtained at the initial diagnosis.

Absence of ophthalmopathy within 18 months of follow-up defined stable hyperthyroidism. Study findings and constraints: Most thyroid clonotypes with frequency above 0.001 were detected in blood too.

The chain recombines TRBV15 with TRBJ1-1; D unclear. The sequenced sample was peripheral blood. The source of this sequence is a woman aged 18-29 years with stable Graves' hyperthyroidism. Some clones in this sample may be carry-over from other donors' samples. DNA for the CDR3: TGTGCCACCAGCAGAGAACAGCAGAACACTGAAGCTTTCTTT. Protein sequence: CATSREQQNTEAFF.